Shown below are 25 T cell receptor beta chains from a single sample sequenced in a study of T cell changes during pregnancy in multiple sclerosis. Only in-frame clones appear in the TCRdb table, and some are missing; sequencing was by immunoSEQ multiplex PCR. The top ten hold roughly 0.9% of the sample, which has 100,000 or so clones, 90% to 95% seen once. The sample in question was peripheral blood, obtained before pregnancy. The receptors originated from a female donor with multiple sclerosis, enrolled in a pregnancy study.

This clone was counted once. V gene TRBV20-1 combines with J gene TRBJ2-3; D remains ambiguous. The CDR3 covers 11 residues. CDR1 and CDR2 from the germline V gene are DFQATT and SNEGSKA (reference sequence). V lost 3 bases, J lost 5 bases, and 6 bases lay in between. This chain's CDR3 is CSASRGDTQYF. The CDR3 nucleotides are TGCAGTGCTAGTAGAGGAGATACGCAGTATTTT.

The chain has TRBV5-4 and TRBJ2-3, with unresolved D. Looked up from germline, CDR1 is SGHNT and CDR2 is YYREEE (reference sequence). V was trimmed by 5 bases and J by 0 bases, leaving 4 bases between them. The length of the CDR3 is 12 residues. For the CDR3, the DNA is TGTGCCAGCAGTATTAGCACAGATACGCAGTATTTT. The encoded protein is CASSISTDTQYF.

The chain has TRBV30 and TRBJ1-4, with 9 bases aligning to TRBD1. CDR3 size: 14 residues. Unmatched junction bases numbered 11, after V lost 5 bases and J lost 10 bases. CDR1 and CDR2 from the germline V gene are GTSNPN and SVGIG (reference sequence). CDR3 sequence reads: CAWGTGTGRRKLFF. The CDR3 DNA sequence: TGTGCCTGGGGTACAGGGACAGGGCGGCGAAAACTGTTTTTT.

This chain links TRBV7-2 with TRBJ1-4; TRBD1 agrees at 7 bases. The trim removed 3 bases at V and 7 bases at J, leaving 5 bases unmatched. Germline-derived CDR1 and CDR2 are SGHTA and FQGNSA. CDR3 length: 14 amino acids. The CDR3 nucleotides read TGTGCCAGCAGCTTTCAGGGGGGCGGTGAAAAACTGTTTTTT. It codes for CASSFQGGGEKLFF.

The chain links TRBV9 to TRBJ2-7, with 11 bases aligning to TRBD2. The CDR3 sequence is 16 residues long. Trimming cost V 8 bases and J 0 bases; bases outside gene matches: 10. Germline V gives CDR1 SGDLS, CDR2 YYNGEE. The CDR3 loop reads CARPTSGNPVSYEQYF. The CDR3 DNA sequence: TGTGCCAGACCGACTAGCGGGAACCCAGTCTCCTACGAGCAGTACTTC. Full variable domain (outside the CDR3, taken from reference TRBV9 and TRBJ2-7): DSGVTQTPKHLITATGQRVTLRCSPRSGDLSVYWYQQSLDQGLQFLIQYYNGEERAKGNILERFSAQQFPDLHSELNLSSLELGDSALYFCARPTSGNPVSYEQYFGPGTRLTVT.

CDR3 DNA: TGTGCCAGCAGCCAGGACAGGGGGGCGAGGAACACTGAAGCTTTCTTT. Protein: CASSQDRGARNTEAFF. This chain links TRBV4-2 with TRBJ1-1; 10 bases fit TRBD1. V lost 3 bases, J lost 1 base, and 5 bases stayed unmatched. CDR1 LGHNA and CDR2 YNFKEQ come from the germline V gene. CDR3 length equals 16 residues.

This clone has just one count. This CDR3 is CASTGDYYGYTF. The DNA for the CDR3 is TGTGCCAGCACCGGGGACTACTATGGCTACACCTTC. This chain connects TRBV27 to TRBJ1-2; D is perhaps TRBD1 (5 bases). Germline V gene lookup returns CDR1 MNHEY and CDR2 SMNVEV (reference sequence). This CDR3 spans 12 amino acids. With 7 bases removed from V and 3 bases from J, the gap between germline ends came to 9 bases.

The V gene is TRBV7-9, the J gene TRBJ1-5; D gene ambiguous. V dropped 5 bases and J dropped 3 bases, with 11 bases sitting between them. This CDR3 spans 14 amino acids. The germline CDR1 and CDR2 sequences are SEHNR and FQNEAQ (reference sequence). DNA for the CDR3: TGTGCCAGCAGCCCTGGCGGGCTCAATCAGCCCCAGCATTTT. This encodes CASSPGGLNQPQHF.

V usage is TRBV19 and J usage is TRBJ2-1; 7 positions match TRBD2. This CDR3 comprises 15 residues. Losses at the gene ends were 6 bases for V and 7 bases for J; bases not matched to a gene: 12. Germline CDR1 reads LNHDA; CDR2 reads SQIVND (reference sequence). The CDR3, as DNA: TGTGCCAGTAGCGGAGGACTAGTTTCGAGGAATGAGCAGTTCTTC. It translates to CASSGGLVSRNEQFF.

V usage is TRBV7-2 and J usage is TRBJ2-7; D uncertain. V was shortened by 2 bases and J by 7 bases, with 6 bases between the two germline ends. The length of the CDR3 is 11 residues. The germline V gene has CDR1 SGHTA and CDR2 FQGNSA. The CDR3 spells CASSLSQEQYF. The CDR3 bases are TGTGCCAGCAGCTTATCACAGGAGCAGTACTTC.

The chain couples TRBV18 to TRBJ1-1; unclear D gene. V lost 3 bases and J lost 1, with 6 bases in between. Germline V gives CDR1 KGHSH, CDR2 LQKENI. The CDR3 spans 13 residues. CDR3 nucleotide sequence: TGTGCCAGCTCACCTACAAGGAACACTGAAGCTTTCTTT. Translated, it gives CASSPTRNTEAFF.

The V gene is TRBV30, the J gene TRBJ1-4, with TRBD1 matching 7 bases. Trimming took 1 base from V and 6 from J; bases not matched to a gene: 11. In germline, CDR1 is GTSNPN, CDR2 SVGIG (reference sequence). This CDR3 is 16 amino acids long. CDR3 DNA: TGTGCCTGGAGTGGATTACGACAGGGTTTGGATGAAAAACTGTTTTTT. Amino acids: CAWSGLRQGLDEKLFF.

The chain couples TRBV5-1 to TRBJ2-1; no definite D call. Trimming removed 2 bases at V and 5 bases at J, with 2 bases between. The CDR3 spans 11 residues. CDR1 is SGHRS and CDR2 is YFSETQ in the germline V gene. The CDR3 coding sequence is TGCGCCAGCAGCTTCGACAATGAGCAGTTCTTC. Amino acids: CASSFDNEQFF.

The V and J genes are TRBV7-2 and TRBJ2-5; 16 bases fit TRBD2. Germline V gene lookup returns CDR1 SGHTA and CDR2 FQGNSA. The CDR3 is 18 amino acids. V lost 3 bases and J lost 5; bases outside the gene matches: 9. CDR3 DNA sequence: TGTGCCAGCAGCTTCTCGGGACTAGCGGGAGGGGCGGGGGAGACCCAGTACTTC. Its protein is CASSFSGLAGGAGETQYF.

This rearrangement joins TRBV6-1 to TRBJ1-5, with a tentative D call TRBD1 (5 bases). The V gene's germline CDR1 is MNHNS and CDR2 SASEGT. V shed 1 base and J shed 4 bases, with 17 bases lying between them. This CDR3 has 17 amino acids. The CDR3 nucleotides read TGTGCCAGCAGTGAAGTGGGCTCTGTTCGGGGGAATCAGCCCCAGCATTTT. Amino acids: CASSEVGSVRGNQPQHF.

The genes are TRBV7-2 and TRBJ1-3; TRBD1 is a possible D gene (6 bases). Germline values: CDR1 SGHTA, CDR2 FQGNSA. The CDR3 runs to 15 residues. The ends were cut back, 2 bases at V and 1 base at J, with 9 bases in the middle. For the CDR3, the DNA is TGTGCCAGCAGCTTAACAGGGTATTCTGGAAACACCATATATTTT. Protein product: CASSLTGYSGNTIYF. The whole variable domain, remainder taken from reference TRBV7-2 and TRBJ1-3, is GAGVSQSPSNKVTEKGKDVELRCDPISGHTALYWYRQSLGQGLEFLIYFQGNSAPDKSGLPSDRFSAERTGGSVSTLTIQRTQQEDSAVYLCASSLTGYSGNTIYFGEGSWLTVV.

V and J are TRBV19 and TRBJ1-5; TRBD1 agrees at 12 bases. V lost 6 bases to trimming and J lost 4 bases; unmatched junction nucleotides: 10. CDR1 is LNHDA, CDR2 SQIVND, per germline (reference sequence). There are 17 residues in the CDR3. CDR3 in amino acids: CASRKHEGQGANQPQHF. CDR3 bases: TGTGCCAGTAGAAAACATGAGGGACAGGGGGCTAATCAGCCCCAGCATTTT.

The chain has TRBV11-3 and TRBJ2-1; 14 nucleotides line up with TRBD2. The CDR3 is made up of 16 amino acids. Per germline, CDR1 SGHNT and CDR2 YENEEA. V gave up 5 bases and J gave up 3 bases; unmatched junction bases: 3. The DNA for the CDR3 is TGTGCCAGCAGCGACGGGACTAGCGGGAGCTACAATGAGCAGTTCTTC. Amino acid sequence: CASSDGTSGSYNEQFF. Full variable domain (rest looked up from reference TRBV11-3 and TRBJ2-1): EAGVVQSPRYKIIEKKQPVAFWCNPISGHNTLYWYLQNLGQGPELLIRYENEEAVDDSQLPKDRFSAERLKGVDSTLKIQPAELGDSAVYLCASSDGTSGSYNEQFFGPGTRLTVL.

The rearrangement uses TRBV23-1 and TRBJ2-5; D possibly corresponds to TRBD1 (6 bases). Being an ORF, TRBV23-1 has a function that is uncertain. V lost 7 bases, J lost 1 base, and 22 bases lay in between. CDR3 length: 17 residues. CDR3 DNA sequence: TGCGCCAGCATCGGACAGCGCCTGTCGACCGTCCAAGAGACCCAGTACTTC. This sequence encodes CASIGQRLSTVQETQYF.

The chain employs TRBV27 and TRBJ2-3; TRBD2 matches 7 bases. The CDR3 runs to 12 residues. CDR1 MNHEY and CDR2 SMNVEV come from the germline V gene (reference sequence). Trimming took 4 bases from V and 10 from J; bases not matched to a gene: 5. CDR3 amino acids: CASSSAGDPQYF. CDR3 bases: TGTGCCAGCAGTTCCGCGGGGGATCCGCAGTATTTT.

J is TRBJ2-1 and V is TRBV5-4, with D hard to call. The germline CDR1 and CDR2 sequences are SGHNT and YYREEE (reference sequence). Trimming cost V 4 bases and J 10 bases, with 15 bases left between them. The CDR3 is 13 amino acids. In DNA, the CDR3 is TGTGCCAGCAGCCCGACCGAGGAATTCGAGCAGTTCTTC. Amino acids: CASSPTEEFEQFF.

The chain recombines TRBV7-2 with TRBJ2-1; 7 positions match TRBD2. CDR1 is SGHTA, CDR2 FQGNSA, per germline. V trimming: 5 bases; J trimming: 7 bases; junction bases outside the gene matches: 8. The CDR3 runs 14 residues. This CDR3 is CASSPWGRANEQFF. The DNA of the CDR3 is TGTGCCAGCAGCCCGTGGGGGAGGGCGAATGAGCAGTTCTTC.

The CDR3 reads CASSVASGLAYNEQFF. In nucleotides, the CDR3 is TGTGCCAGCAGCGTAGCTAGCGGCCTAGCCTACAATGAGCAGTTCTTC. The rearrangement joins TRBV9 to TRBJ2-1, with 7 bases lining up with TRBD2. Per the germline V gene, CDR1 is SGDLS and CDR2 is YYNGEE. J lost 2 bases, V lost 0 bases, and 5 bases had no gene match. CDR3 length: 16 residues.

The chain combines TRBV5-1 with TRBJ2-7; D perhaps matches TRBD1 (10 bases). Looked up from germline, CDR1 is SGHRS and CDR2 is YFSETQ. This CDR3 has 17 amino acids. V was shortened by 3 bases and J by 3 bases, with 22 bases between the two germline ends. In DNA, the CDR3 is TGCGCCAGCAGCTGGGCGGGGGGGACAGGGGCACACTACGAGCAGTACTTC. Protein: CASSWAGGTGAHYEQYF.

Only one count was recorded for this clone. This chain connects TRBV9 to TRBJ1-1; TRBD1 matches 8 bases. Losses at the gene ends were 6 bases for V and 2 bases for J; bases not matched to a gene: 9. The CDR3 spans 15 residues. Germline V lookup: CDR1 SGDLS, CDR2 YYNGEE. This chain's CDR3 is CASNLGGQANTEAFF. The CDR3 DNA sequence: TGTGCCAGCAACCTAGGGGGACAGGCAAACACTGAAGCTTTCTTT.